This T cell receptor beta chain was sequenced for a study of blood T cell repertoires in COVID-19 (TCRdb year 2020). Background on the whole study: The collaborator samples originated in the United States, Italy and Spain and spanned the acute and convalescent phases of COVID-19. The prospective study material was composed of cDNA or gDNA derived from T cells, B-cell-depleted T cells, or PBMCs. Deeply sampled blood TCRbeta repertoires from subjects exposed to, actively infected with, or recovered from COVID-19 were included in the dataset. The repertoires were released in a freely available public database meant as a resource for research on the immune response to SARS-CoV-2. Samples were obtained from the ongoing ImmuneRACE study (first 160 participants) and from about 1,300 subjects provided by 6 global collaborators. Sample metadata almost always included a de-identified subject ID, COVID-19 status, age in years and sex. HLA class I and class II types, where available, came from metadata supplied by the sample provider rather than from assay-based typing. Broad study findings and their caveats: Clinical and demographic metadata were provided uncurated, with the amount varying by source and participant.

Each collaborating institution followed its own protocols to collect whole blood in K2EDTA tubes. Collaborator samples were shipped for TCRbeta analysis as frozen whole blood, isolated PBMCs, or DNA extracted from either sample type. The immunoSEQ Assay, a bias-controlled multiplex PCR, was used to amplify TCRbeta CDR3 regions from genomic DNA. Per the original workflow: Within the assay, amplification of reference gene primers was used to estimate how many nucleated cells each sample contained. To quantify the absolute abundance of each unique TCRbeta CDR3 rearrangement, sequence reads were collapsed and filtered. For each sample, productive Simpson clonality was calculated by taking the square root of Simpson's diversity index across productive rearrangements. What TCRdb holds here is the immuneACCESS table cut down to in-frame rearrangements. Part of the clones is not present; checked against another copy, under half of the missing clones reflect an unresolved V gene, and the others are unexplained. V and J calls and clone size are given by that table; D and trimming were obtained from the DNA. Here the sample has around 39,000 clones; more than 80% occur a single time. The ten top clones hold approximately 15% of the sample.

The CDR3 measures 15 amino acids from cysteine to phenylalanine. This entry keeps only the CDR3 DNA: 45 bases, framed from base 1. CDR1 SEHNR and CDR2 FQNEAQ are derived from the germline V gene (reference sequence). Trimming takes 5 bases off V and 0 bases off J; junction bases not matched to a gene: 0. A word on this clone: Its target antigen remains unknown. The sample holds no much larger clone one base away, and base qualities are not on file.

This receptor was taken from a woman aged 70-85 years with acute or convalescent COVID-19. This chain is built from TRBV7-9 and TRBJ2-1; 11 middle bases align to TRBD2. The sequencing input was peripheral blood. The DNA reads TGTGCCAGCAGCACTAGCGGGAGCTCCTACAATGAGCAGTTCTTC. Its protein product is CASSTSGSSYNEQFF.